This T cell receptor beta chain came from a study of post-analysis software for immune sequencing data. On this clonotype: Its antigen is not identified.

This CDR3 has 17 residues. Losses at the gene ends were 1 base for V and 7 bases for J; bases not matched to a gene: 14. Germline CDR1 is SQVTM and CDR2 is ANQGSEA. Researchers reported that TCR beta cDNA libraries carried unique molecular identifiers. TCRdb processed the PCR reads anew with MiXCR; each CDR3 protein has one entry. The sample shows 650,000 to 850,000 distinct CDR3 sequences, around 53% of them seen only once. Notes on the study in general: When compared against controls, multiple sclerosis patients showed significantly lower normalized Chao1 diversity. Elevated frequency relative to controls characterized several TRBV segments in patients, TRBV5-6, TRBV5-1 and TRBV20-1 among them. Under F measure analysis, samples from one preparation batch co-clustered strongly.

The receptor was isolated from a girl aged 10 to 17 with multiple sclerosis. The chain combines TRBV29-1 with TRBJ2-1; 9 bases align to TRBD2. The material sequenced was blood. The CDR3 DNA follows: TGCAGCGTTGAAGTGTCCAGGGGCGGGAGGGCCCCAAATGAGCAGTTCTTC. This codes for CSVEVSRGGRAPNEQFF.